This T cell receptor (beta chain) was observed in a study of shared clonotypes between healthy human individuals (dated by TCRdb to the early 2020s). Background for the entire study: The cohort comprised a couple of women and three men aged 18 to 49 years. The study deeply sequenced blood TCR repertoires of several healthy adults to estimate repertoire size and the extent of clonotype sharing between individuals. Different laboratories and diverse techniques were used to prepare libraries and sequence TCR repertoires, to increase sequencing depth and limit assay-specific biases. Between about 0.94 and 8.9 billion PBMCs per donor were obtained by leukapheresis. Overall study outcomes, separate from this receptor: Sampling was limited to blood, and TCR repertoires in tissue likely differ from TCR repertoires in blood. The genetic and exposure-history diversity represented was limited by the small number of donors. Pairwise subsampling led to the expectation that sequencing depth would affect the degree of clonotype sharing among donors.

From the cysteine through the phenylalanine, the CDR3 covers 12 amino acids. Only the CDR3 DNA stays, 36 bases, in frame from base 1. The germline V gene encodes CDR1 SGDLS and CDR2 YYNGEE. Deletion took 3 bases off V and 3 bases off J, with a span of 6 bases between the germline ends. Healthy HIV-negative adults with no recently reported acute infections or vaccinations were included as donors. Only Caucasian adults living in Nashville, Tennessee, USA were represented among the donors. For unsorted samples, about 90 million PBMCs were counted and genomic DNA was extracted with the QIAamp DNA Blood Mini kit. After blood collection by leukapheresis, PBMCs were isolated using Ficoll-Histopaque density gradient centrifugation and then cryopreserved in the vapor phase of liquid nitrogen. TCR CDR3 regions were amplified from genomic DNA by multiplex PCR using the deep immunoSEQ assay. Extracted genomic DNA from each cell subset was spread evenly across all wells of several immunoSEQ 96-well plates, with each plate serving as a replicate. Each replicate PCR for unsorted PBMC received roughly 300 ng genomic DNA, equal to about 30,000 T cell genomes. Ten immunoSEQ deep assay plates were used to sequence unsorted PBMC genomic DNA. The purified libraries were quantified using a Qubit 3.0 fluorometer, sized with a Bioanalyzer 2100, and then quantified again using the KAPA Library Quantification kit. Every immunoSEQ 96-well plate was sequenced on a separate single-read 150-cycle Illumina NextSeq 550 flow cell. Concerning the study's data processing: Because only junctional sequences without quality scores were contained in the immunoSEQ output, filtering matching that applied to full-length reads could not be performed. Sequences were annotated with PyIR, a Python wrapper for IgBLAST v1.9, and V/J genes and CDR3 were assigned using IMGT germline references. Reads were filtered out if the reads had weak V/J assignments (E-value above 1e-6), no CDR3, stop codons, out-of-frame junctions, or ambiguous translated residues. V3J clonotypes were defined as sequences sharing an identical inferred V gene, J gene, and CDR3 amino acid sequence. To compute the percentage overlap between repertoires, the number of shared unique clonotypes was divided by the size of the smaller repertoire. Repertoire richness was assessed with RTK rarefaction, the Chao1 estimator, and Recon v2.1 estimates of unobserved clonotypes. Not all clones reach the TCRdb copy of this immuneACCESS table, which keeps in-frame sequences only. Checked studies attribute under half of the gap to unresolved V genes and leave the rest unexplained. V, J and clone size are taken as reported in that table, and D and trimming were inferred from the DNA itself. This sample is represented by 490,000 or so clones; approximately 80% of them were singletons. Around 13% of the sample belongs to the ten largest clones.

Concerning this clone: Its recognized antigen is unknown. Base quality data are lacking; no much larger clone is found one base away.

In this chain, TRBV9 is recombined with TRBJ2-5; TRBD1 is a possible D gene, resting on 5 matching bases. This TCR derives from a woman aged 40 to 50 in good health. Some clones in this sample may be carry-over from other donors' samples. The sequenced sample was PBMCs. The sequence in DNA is TGTGCCAGCAGCGAAGGGGAAGAGACCCAGTACTTC. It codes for CASSEGEETQYF.